This record covers a single TCR beta chain. It has no known antigen specificity. The input lacks base qualities; no much larger clone sits a single base away. This sample was included in a study of T cell responses to AZD1222 COVID-19 vaccine (dated by TCRdb to the early 2020s). In terms of the full investigation: Because spike-specific TCR depth and breadth did not differ between the two schedules, AZD1222 recipients who got a second dose at roughly 4 weeks were pooled with those who got a second dose at roughly 12 weeks. A total of just over 230 trial participants underwent TCR sequencing, of whom some 210 received two doses of AZD1222 and some 25 received two doses of the MenACWY control vaccine. Trial participants were enrolled by age into 18-55, 56-69 and 70-plus year subgroups, with roughly 160, 29 and 62 TCR-sequenced participants respectively. The research as a whole found: Because no day 14 peak-response samples were available, the repertoires could be characterized only after the peak T cell response. In the small 56-69-year group, the increase in depth fell short of significance, most likely because of low power. A significant rise in spike-specific TCR breadth and depth was observed after two AZD1222 doses relative to day 0 and relative to MenACWY recipients. The whole spike protein was spanned by vaccine-associated CD4 TCRs, and dominant responses were seen in regions 160-218 and 743-854. Most participants were white British and females outnumbered males, and the authors suggested that clonal diversity may have been underestimated. Reportedly, almost half of the unique spike-specific TCRs recognized epitopes lying outside the regions that are mutated in the B.1.351 and B.1.1.7 variants. Conclusions about previously exposed vaccinees are limited, since just a handful of AZD1222 recipients were seropositive for SARS-CoV-2 at baseline.

The CDR3 regions of human TCRbeta chains were analyzed by immunosequencing. Per the authors' processing: TCRs in the repertoires were matched against a reference library of SARS-CoV-2-specific TCRs that had been generated with the MIRA antigen-specificity platform. Breadth was defined as the fraction of unique TCRs that were SARS-CoV-2-associated. Depth was defined as the fraction of total T cells that were SARS-CoV-2-associated. Each spike-specific TCR was assigned to its reactive spike region and to a CD4 or CD8 class using the MIRA data. Log10-transformed breadth and depth values were compared by one-way ANOVA with Sidak's multiple comparisons tests. TCRdb obtained this table from immuneACCESS and retained in-frame rearrangements with V and J assigned. These tables miss some clones; where compared with another copy, unresolved V genes account for less than half of the shortfall, and the remainder is unexplained. V, J and clone size are taken as reported in that table, and D and trimming were inferred from the DNA itself. The sample data list some 130,000 clones, and 93% of these were observed just once. About 5.1% of the sample comes from the top ten.

The CDR1 and CDR2 encoded by the germline V gene are ENHRY and SYGVKD. Trimmed from V: 11 bases; trimmed from J: 0 bases; junction bases lacking a gene match: 6. The CDR3 has 13 amino acids, counting the end cysteine and phenylalanine. Of all the DNA, just the CDR3 is kept, 39 bases in frame from base 1. In the paper's terms, the time point label means: baseline before first vaccination. Vaccinee samples were obtained from the UK trials COV001 and COV002, which included a single-blind randomized controlled phase 2/3 trial of AZD1222 (ChAdOx1 nCoV-19) in healthy adults. Trial participant PBMC samples were collected at day 0 and day 28 after the second dose for TCRbeta chain sequencing.

The origin of this receptor is an adult in good health. Sequenced here: peripheral blood, sampled on day 0 of AZD1222 vaccination. Rearrangement joined TRBV10-3 to TRBJ2-5; 7 central nucleotides agree with TRBD1. Read as DNA, the sequence is TGTGCCGCCCAAACAGGGGACCAAGAGACCCAGTACTTC. Translated, this is CAAQTGDQETQYF.